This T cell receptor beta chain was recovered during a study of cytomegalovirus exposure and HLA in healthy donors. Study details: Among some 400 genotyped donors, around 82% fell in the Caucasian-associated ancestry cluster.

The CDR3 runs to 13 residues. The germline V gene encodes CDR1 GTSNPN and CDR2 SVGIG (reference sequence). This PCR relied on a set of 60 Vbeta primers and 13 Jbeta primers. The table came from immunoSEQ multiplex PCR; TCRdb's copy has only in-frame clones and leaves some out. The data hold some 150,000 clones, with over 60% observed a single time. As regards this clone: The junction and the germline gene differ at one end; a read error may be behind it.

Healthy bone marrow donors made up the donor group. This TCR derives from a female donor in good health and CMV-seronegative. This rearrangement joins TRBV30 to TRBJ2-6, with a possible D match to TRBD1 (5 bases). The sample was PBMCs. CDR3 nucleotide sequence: TGTGCCTGGATCCACTCTGGGGCCAACGGCCTGACTTTC. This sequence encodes CAWIHSGANGLTF.